This TCR beta chain was captured by sequencing in a study of blood T cell repertoires in COVID-19. Study-wide background: The samples span acute and convalescent COVID-19 from the United States, Italy and Spain. Nucleic acid was either cDNA or gDNA, and it came from T cells, B-cell-depleted T cells, or PBMCs.

As originally analysed: How many nucleated cells were present was estimated from reference gene primer amplification. Assay used: immunoSEQ multiplex PCR; TCRdb lists only in-frame clones, some missing. V, J and clone size reflect that table, while D and trimming were determined from the DNA. The table includes 200,000 to 250,000 clones, approximately 81% detected once. The J segment lost 3 bases and the V segment lost 7 bases, leaving 5 bases of the junction unmatched. Looked up from germline, CDR1 is MDHEN and CDR2 is SYDVKM. This CDR3 has 14 residues. The chain links TRBV28 to TRBJ1-3; TRBD1 aligns across 8 bases. The sequenced sample was peripheral blood. The sequence came from a man aged 45-60 years who had recovered from COVID-19. The CDR3 is CASNSGGSGNTIYF. The CDR3 DNA follows: TGTGCCAGCAATTCAGGGGGCAGTGGAAACACCATATATTTT.